This TCR beta chain was identified in a study of blood T cell repertoires in COVID-19. As for the study in general: Nucleic acid was either cDNA or gDNA, and it came from T cells, B-cell-depleted T cells, or PBMCs.

As handled by the study authors: Amplified reference gene primers provided the basis for estimating nucleated cell counts. Measured with immunoSEQ multiplex PCR; TCRdb has only the in-frame clones, and not every one. The D gene and trimming were derived from the DNA, and the V and J assignments and clone size from that table. The table has hundreds of thousands of clones, about 87% seen once; the top ten hold about 1.6%. The CDR3 is 13 amino acids. Germline V gene data show CDR1 as LGHNA and CDR2 as YSLEER. V lost 0 bases and J 10 bases, leaving 10 bases between the germline ends. The V call is TRBV4-3, the J call TRBJ2-1, with D unclear. The clonotype was recovered from a woman aged 40 to 50 who had recovered from COVID-19. Sequenced: peripheral blood. The CDR3 is CASSQDSWPEQFF. The CDR3 bases are TGCGCCAGCAGCCAAGATAGCTGGCCCGAGCAGTTCTTC.